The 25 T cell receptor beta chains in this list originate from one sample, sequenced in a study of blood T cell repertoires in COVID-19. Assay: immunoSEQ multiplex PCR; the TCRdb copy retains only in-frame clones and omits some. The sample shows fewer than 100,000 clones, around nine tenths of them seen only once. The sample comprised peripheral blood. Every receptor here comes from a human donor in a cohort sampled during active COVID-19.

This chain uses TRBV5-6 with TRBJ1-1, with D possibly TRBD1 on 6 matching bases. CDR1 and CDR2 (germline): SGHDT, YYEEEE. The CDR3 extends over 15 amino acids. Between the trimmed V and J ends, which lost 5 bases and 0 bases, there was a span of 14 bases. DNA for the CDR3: TGTGCCAGCAGTTTTCTGACAGGAATGAACACTGAAGCTTTCTTT. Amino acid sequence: CASSFLTGMNTEAFF.

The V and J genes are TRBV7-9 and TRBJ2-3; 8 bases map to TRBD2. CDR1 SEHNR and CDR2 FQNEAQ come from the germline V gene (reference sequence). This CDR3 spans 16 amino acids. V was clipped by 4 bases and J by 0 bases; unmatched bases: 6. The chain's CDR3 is CASSWLASGSTDTQYF. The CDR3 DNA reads TGTGCCAGCAGCTGGTTGGCTAGCGGGAGCACAGATACGCAGTATTTT.

CDR3 nucleotides: TGCAGTGCTAGTGGCTTGGCGGGGGGGTACACAGATACGCAGTATTTT. This encodes CSASGLAGGYTDTQYF. V gene TRBV20-1 combines with J gene TRBJ2-3, with TRBD2 identical over 9 bases. Germline values: CDR1 DFQATT, CDR2 SNEGSKA (reference sequence). The CDR3 runs to 16 residues. The V segment lost 3 bases and the J segment 2 bases; nucleotides outside the gene matches: 9.

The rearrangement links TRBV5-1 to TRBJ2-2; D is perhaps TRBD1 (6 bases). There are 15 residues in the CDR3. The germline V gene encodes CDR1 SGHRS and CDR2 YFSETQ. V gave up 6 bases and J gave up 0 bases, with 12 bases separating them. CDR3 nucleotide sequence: TGCGCCAGCAACTCCGGGACAACGAACACCGGGGAGCTGTTTTTT. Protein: CASNSGTTNTGELFF.

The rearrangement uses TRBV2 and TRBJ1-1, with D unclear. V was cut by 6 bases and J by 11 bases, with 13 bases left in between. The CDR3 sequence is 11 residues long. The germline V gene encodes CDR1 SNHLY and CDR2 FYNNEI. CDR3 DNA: TGTGCCAGCAGGGAGGGTCGATGGGCTTTCTTT. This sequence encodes CASREGRWAFF.

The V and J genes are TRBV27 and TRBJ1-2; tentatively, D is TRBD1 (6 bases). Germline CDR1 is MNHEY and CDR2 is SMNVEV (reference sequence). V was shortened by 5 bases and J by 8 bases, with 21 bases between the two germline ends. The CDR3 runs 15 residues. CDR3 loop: CASSPFQGQAGGYTF. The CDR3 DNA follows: TGTGCCAGCAGTCCGTTCCAGGGGCAAGCGGGGGGCTACACCTTC.

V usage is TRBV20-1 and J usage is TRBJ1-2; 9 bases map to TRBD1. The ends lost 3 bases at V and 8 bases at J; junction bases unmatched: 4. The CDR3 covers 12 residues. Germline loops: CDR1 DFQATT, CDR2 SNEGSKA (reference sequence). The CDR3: CSASGTGLGYTF. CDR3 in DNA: TGCAGTGCTAGTGGGACAGGGCTCGGCTACACCTTC.

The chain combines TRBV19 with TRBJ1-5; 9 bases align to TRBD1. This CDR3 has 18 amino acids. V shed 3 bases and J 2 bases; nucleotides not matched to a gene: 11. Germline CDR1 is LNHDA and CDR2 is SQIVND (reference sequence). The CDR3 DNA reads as TGTGCCAGTAGTATCAGCGGACAGGGGACTAGGGGCAATCAGCCCCAGCATTTT. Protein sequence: CASSISGQGTRGNQPQHF.

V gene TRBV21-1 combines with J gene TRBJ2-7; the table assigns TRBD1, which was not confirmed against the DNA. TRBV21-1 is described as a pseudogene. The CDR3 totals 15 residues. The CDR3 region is CASSKTGTGHYEQYF. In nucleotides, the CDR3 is TGTGCCAGCAGCAAAACCGGGACAGGGCACTACGAGCAGTACTTC.

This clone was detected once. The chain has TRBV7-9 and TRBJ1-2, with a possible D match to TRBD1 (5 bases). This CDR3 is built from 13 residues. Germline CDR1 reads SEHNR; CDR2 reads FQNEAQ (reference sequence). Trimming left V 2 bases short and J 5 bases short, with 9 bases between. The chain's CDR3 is CASSLSQEYGYTF. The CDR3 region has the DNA TGTGCCAGCAGCTTATCACAGGAATATGGCTACACCTTC.

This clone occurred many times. Here the CDR3 DNA reads TGTGCCAGCAGCCCAGGGACAGGGCTTGAAGCTTTCTTT. It translates to CASSPGTGLEAFF. The chain employs TRBV7-2 and TRBJ1-1; TRBD1 matches 9 bases. The CDR3 runs to 13 residues. The ends lost 5 bases at V and 7 bases at J; junction bases unmatched: 5. Per the germline V gene, CDR1 is SGHTA and CDR2 is FQGNSA.

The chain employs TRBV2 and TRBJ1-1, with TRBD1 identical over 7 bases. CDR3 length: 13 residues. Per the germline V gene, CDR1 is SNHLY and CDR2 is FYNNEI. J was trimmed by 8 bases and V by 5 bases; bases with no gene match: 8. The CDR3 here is CASSKQGRVEAFF. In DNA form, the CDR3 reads TGTGCCAGCAGTAAACAGGGGCGCGTGGAAGCTTTCTTT. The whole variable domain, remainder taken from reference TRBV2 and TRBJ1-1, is EPEVTQTPSHQVTQMGQEVILRCVPISNHLYFYWYRQILGQKVEFLVSFYNNEISEKSEIFDDQFSVERPDGSNFTLKIRSTKLEDSAMYFCASSKQGRVEAFFGQGTRLTVV.

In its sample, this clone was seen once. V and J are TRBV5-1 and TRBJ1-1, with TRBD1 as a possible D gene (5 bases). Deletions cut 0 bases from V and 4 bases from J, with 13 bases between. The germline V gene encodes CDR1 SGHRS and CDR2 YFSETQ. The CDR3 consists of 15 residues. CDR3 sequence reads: CASSLDPGISTEAFF. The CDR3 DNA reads TGCGCCAGCAGCTTGGATCCAGGGATTAGCACTGAAGCTTTCTTT. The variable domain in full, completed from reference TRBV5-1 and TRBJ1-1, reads KAGVTQTPRYLIKTRGQQVTLSCSPISGHRSVSWYQQTPGQGLQFLFEYFSETQRNKGNFPGRFSGRQFSNSRSEMNVSTLELGDSALYLCASSLDPGISTEAFFGQGTRLTVV.

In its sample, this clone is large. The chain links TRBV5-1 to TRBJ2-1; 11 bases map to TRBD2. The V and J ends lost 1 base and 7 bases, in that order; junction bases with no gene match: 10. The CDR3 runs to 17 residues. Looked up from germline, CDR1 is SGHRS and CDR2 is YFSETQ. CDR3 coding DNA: TGCGCCAGCAGCTTGTCCCCCCTAGCGGGAGGTGGTAATGAGCAGTTCTTC. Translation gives CASSLSPLAGGGNEQFF.

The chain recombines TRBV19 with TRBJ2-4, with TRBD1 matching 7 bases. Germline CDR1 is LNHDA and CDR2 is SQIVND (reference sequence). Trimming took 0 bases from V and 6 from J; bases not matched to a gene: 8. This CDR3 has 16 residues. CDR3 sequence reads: CASSIEGQPPGNIQYF. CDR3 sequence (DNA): TGTGCCAGTAGTATAGAGGGACAGCCACCTGGAAACATTCAGTACTTC.

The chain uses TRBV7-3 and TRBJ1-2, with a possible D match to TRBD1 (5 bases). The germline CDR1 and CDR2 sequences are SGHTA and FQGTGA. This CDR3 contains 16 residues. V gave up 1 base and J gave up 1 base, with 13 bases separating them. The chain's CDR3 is CASSLNGGELNYGYTF. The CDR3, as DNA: TGTGCCAGCAGCTTAAACGGGGGGGAGCTTAACTATGGCTACACCTTC.

The CDR3 bases are TGTGCCATCAAAACAGGGGGCCTACAGTCCTCTGGAAACACCATATATTTT. Its protein product is CAIKTGGLQSSGNTIYF. The V gene is TRBV10-3, the J gene TRBJ1-3, with 9 bases lining up with TRBD1. CDR1 and CDR2 from the germline V gene are ENHRY and SYGVKD. With 7 bases clipped from V and 0 bases from J, the junction kept 10 bases outside the gene matches. The CDR3 contains 17 residues.

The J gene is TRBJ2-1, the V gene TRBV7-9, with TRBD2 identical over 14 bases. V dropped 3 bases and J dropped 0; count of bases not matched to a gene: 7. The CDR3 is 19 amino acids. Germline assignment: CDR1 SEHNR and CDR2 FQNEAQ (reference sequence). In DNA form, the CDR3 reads TGTGCCAGCAGCTTTCCGGGACTAGCGGGGGCCAGCTCCTACAATGAGCAGTTCTTC. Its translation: CASSFPGLAGASSYNEQFF.

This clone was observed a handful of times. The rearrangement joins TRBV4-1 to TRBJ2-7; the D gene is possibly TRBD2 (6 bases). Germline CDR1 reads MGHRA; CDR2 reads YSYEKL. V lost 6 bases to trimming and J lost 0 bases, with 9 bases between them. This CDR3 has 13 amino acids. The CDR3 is CASREEGSYEQYF. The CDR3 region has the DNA TGCGCCAGCAGAGAGGAGGGCTCCTACGAGCAGTACTTC.

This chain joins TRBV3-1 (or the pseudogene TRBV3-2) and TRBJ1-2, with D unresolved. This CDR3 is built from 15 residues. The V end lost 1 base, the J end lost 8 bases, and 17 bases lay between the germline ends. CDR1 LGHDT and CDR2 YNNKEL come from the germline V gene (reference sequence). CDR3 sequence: CASSQVGGIGGGYTF. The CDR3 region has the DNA TGTGCCAGCAGCCAAGTGGGTGGCATTGGAGGAGGCTACACCTTC.

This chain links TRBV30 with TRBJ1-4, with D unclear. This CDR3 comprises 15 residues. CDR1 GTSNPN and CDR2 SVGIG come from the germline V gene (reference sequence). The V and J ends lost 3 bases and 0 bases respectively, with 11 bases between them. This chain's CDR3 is CAWRRLLATNEKLFF. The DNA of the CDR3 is TGTGCCTGGAGGAGACTCCTGGCAACTAATGAAAAACTGTTTTTT. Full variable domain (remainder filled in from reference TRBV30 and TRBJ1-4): SQTIHQWPATLVQPVGSPLSLECTVEGTSNPNLYWYRQAAGRGLQLLFYSVGIGQISSEVPQNLSASRPQDRQFILSSKKLLLSDSGFYLCAWRRLLATNEKLFFGSGTQLSVL.

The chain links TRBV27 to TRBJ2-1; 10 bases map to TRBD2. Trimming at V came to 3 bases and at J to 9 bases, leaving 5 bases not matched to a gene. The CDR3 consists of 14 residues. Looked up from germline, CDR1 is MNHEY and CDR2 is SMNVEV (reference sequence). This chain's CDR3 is CASSLLAGVPEQFF. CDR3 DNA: TGTGCCAGCAGTTTGCTAGCGGGAGTTCCTGAGCAGTTCTTC.

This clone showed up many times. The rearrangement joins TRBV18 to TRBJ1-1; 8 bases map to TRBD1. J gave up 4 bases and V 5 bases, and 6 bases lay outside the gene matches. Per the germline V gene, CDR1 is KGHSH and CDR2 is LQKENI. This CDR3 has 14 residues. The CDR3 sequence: CASSTKQGGTEAFF. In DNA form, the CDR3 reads TGTGCCAGCTCAACCAAACAGGGGGGCACTGAAGCTTTCTTT.

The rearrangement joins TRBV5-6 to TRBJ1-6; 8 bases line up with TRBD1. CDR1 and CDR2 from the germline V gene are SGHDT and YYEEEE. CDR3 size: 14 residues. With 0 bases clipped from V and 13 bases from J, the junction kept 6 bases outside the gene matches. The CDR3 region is CASSLGQGMGPLHF. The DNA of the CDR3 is TGTGCCAGCAGCTTGGGACAGGGGATGGGTCCCCTCCACTTT.

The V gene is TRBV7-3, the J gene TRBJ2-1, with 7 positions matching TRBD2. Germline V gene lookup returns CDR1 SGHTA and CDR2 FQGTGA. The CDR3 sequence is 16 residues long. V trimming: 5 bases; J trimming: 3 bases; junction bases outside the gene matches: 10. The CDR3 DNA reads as TGTGCCAGCAGCCTATCGTTTACTAGCGTCTACAATGAGCAGTTCTTC. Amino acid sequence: CASSLSFTSVYNEQFF.